This is a list of T cell receptor beta chains from one sample in a study of blood T cell repertoires in COVID-19. Assay: immunoSEQ multiplex PCR; the TCRdb copy retains only in-frame clones and omits some. The table shows around 300,000 clones, with about nine tenths occurring only once. Sequenced input: peripheral blood. Receptors originate from a man in his fifties or sixties with acute or convalescent COVID-19. Each CDR3 is given with its conserved first and last residue. Each record gives: V gene, clone size, D gene, J gene, CDR3 protein, CDR3 DNA. The D gene is left open where the match is weak. Size tells how often a clone was seen (once, few, many) or the class of an expanded clone, and some rows leave it out.

V: TRBV7-3
size: .
D: .
J: TRBJ2-4
CDR3: CASSLTSTTPAKNIQYF
DNA: TGTGCCAGCAGCTTAACTAGCACTACCCCAGCCAAAAACATTCAGTACTTC

V: TRBV5-1
size: .
D: .
J: TRBJ2-1
CDR3: CASSPHIGSSYNEQFF
DNA: TGCGCCAGCAGCCCCCATATTGGGAGCTCCTACAATGAGCAGTTCTTC

V: TRBV7-9
size: .
D: .
J: TRBJ1-2
CDR3: CASSLARGYTF
DNA: TGTGCCAGCAGCTTAGCACGGGGCTACACCTTC

V: TRBV7-2
size: .
D: TRBD2
J: TRBJ2-3
CDR3: CASSKMPPGRATDTQYF
DNA: TGTGCCAGCAGCAAAATGCCGCCAGGGAGGGCCACAGATACGCAGTATTTT

V: TRBV4-2
size: few
D: .
J: TRBJ1-2
CDR3: CASSPDEGPYGYTF
DNA: TGTGCCAGCAGCCCAGACGAGGGCCCCTATGGCTACACCTTC

V: TRBV18
size: .
D: .
J: TRBJ1-4
CDR3: CASSPRGSTNEKLFF
DNA: TGTGCCAGCTCACCTCGGGGTTCAACTAATGAAAAACTGTTTTTT

V: TRBV14
size: .
D: TRBD1
J: TRBJ1-1
CDR3: CASSRGQGVTEAFF
DNA: TGTGCCAGCAGCCGGGGACAGGGTGTCACTGAAGCTTTCTTT

V: TRBV19
size: .
D: .
J: TRBJ1-5
CDR3: CASRTGQASNQPQHF
DNA: TGTGCCAGTAGGACGGGACAAGCTAGCAATCAGCCCCAGCATTTT

V: TRBV4-1
size: .
D: TRBD1
J: TRBJ1-2
CDR3: CASSQEARDRSPYGYTF
DNA: TGCGCCAGCAGCCAAGAGGCTCGGGACAGAAGTCCCTATGGCTACACCTTC

V: TRBV6-6
size: .
D: TRBD1
J: TRBJ1-2
CDR3: CASSPKTGTLKGYTF
DNA: TGTGCCAGCAGTCCGAAGACAGGGACCTTAAAGGGCTACACCTTC

V: TRBV4-1
size: .
D: .
J: TRBJ1-3
CDR3: CASSQGLGQLSGNTIYF
DNA: TGCGCCAGCAGCCAAGGCCTGGGACAACTCTCTGGAAACACCATATATTTT

V: TRBV10-3
size: .
D: TRBD1
J: TRBJ2-1
CDR3: CAISATGRQGVFF
DNA: TGTGCCATCAGTGCGACGGGGCGGCAGGGGGTTTTCTTC

V: TRBV30
size: once
D: TRBD1
J: TRBJ1-6
CDR3: CAWSEGALGNSPLHF
DNA: TGTGCCTGGAGTGAGGGGGCGCTGGGGAATTCACCCCTCCACTTT

V: TRBV5-1
size: .
D: .
J: TRBJ1-5
CDR3: CASSLAGNQPQHF
DNA: TGCGCCAGCAGCTTGGCCGGCAATCAGCCCCAGCATTTT

V: TRBV5-1
size: .
D: .
J: TRBJ2-5
CDR3: CASSLFSILEETQYF
DNA: TGCGCCAGCAGCTTGTTCTCCATCTTGGAGGAGACCCAGTACTTC

V: TRBV5-5
size: .
D: .
J: TRBJ1-3
CDR3: CASSLTGPGNTIYF
DNA: TGTGCCAGCAGTCTTACAGGACCTGGAAACACCATATATTTT

V: TRBV7-9
size: .
D: .
J: TRBJ1-2
CDR3: CASSLGYRAYGYTF
DNA: TGTGCCAGCAGCTTAGGTTACAGGGCCTATGGCTACACCTTC

V: TRBV12-3/TRBV12-4
size: .
D: .
J: TRBJ2-2
CDR3: CASSWRTGELFF
DNA: TGTGCCAGCAGTTGGAGGACCGGGGAGCTGTTTTTT

V: TRBV4-2
size: .
D: .
J: TRBJ1-1
CDR3: CASSQSSRAEAFF
DNA: TGTGCCAGCAGCCAAAGTAGCAGGGCTGAAGCTTTCTTT

V: TRBV11-3
size: .
D: TRBD1
J: TRBJ2-5
CDR3: CASSLGGQQETQYF
DNA: TGTGCCAGCAGCTTAGGGGGACAGCAAGAGACCCAGTACTTC

V: TRBV2
size: once
D: .
J: TRBJ2-2
CDR3: CASSSLSNTGELFF
DNA: TGTGCCAGCAGCTCACTTTCGAACACCGGGGAGCTGTTTTTT

V: TRBV19
size: once
D: .
J: TRBJ1-5
CDR3: CASSGLTTQPQHF
DNA: TGTGCCAGTAGTGGGCTGACGACCCAGCCCCAGCATTTT

V: TRBV25-1
size: .
D: TRBD1
J: TRBJ1-4
CDR3: CASSGYRGNEKLFF
DNA: TGTGCCAGCAGTGGGTACAGGGGGAATGAAAAACTGTTTTTT

V: TRBV6-5
size: .
D: .
J: TRBJ1-2
CDR3: CASSSPGYGYTF
DNA: TGTGCCAGCAGTTCTCCAGGGTACGGCTACACCTTC

V: TRBV19
size: .
D: TRBD2
J: TRBJ2-3
CDR3: CASSFRSSGGTDTQYF
DNA: TGTGCCAGTAGTTTCAGATCTAGCGGGGGCACAGATACGCAGTATTTT

V: TRBV2
size: .
D: TRBD2
J: TRBJ2-1
CDR3: CARSTSGGFNEQFF
DNA: TGTGCCAGATCAACTAGCGGGGGGTTCAATGAGCAGTTCTTC

V: TRBV3-1/TRBV3-2
size: .
D: .
J: TRBJ1-3
CDR3: CASSLTLQGLGNTIYF
DNA: TGTGCCAGCAGCCTCACTTTACAGGGTCTGGGAAACACCATATATTTT

V: TRBV6-2/TRBV6-3
size: once
D: .
J: TRBJ1-5
CDR3: CASSYSGRGNQPQHF
DNA: TGTGCCAGCAGTTACTCGGGGAGGGGCAATCAGCCCCAGCATTTT

V: TRBV15
size: .
D: .
J: TRBJ2-2
CDR3: CATSRDRIATGELFF
DNA: TGTGCCACCAGCAGAGATAGGATAGCTACCGGGGAGCTGTTTTTT

V: TRBV6-5
size: once
D: .
J: TRBJ2-7
CDR3: CASRAPTGSEQYF
DNA: TGTGCCAGCAGAGCGCCTACAGGGAGCGAGCAGTACTTC

V: TRBV5-8
size: .
D: .
J: TRBJ1-4
CDR3: CASSFRANEKLFF
DNA: TGTGCCAGCAGCTTTCGGGCTAATGAAAAACTGTTTTTT

V: TRBV30
size: .
D: .
J: TRBJ1-2
CDR3: CAWSISGVLRGYTF
DNA: TGTGCCTGGAGTATCTCCGGGGTATTAAGGGGCTACACCTTC

V: TRBV12-3/TRBV12-4
size: .
D: .
J: TRBJ1-2
CDR3: CASRLGPSRGYTF
DNA: TGTGCCAGCAGACTTGGCCCCTCTAGGGGCTACACCTTC

V: TRBV15
size: .
D: TRBD1
J: TRBJ1-5
CDR3: CATSSEGVRQGVFNQPQHF
DNA: TGTGCCACCAGCAGTGAGGGGGTGCGACAGGGCGTTTTCAATCAGCCCCAGCATTTT

V: TRBV27
size: once
D: TRBD1
J: TRBJ1-1
CDR3: CASSSRTGGGEAFF
DNA: TGTGCCAGCAGTAGCAGGACAGGGGGAGGTGAAGCTTTCTTT

V: TRBV6-5
size: .
D: TRBD1
J: TRBJ2-7
CDR3: CAATGGYEQYF
DNA: TGTGCCGCAACAGGGGGCTACGAGCAGTACTTC